These 2 T cell receptor beta chains share one sample of origin, sequenced in a study of T cell responses to AZD1222 COVID-19 vaccine. This table comes from immunoSEQ multiplex PCR, and its TCRdb copy is limited to in-frame clones, with some not included. The sample records roughly 150,000 clones, approximately 90% being singletons. Sequenced material: peripheral blood, taken on day 0 of AZD1222 vaccination. The receptor source for this set is an adult in good health.

The chain carries TRBV10-2 and TRBJ2-1; no definite D call. V was cut by 3 bases and J by 9 bases, with 12 bases left in between. CDR3 length: 13 amino acids. Germline lookup yields CDR1 WSHSY and CDR2 SAAADI. The CDR3 loop is CASSDRSFGEQFF. CDR3 coding DNA: TGCGCCAGCAGTGATCGTTCCTTTGGTGAGCAGTTCTTC.

This CDR3 reads CASSLGADTQYF. CDR3 bases: TGTGCCAGTAGTCTAGGAGCAGATACGCAGTATTTT. The chain employs TRBV19 and TRBJ2-3; D unresolved. Trimming took 5 bases from V and 4 from J, leaving 7 bases between them. The germline CDR1 and CDR2 sequences are LNHDA and SQIVND (reference sequence). This CDR3 has 12 amino acids.